Listed here are 27 T cell receptor beta chains from one sample, sequenced in a study of shared clonotypes between healthy human individuals. TCRdb keeps only in-frame clones here, not all; method: immunoSEQ multiplex PCR. The sample has about 2 million clones, 95% seen once; the top ten hold approximately 0.13%. The sample was naive CD4+ T cells sorted from blood. Subset reported: CD45RA+ positively selected. Receptors were obtained from a man between 18 and 29 years old in good health.

The rearrangement joins TRBV30 to TRBJ2-1, with 7 bases aligning to TRBD2. This CDR3 is 15 amino acids long. Germline V lookup: CDR1 GTSNPN, CDR2 SVGIG (reference sequence). Unmatched junction bases numbered 5, after V lost 0 bases and J lost 3 bases. The CDR3 sequence: CAWSVPGGSYNEQFF. CDR3 bases: TGTGCCTGGAGTGTACCAGGCGGGAGCTACAATGAGCAGTTCTTC. Using reference TRBV30 and TRBJ2-1 for the parts outside the CDR3, the full variable domain is SQTIHQWPATLVQPVGSPLSLECTVEGTSNPNLYWYRQAAGRGLQLLFYSVGIGQISSEVPQNLSASRPQDRQFILSSKKLLLSDSGFYLCAWSVPGGSYNEQFFGPGTRLTVL.

J is TRBJ2-1 and V is TRBV10-3, with a weak D call TRBD1 (6 bases). CDR3 size: 13 residues. Trimming took off 4 bases at V and 9 bases at J, with 13 bases between the two ends. Germline-derived CDR1 and CDR2 are ENHRY and SYGVKD. This CDR3 reads CAISVLGAGEQFF. CDR3 in DNA: TGTGCCATCAGTGTGTTGGGGGCGGGTGAGCAGTTCTTC.

The gene calls are TRBV18 and TRBJ2-5; possible D gene TRBD2, 6 bases. V shed 1 base and J shed 5 bases, with 17 bases lying between them. Germline V gene sequence: CDR1 KGHSH, CDR2 LQKENI. There are 16 residues in the CDR3. CDR3 DNA sequence: TGTGCCAGCTCACCACAGGGAGGTGGGGAATTGGAGACCCAGTACTTC. Translated, it gives CASSPQGGGELETQYF. The full variable domain, in which reference TRBV18 and TRBJ2-5 provide the parts outside the CDR3, is NAGVMQNPRHLVRRRGQEARLRCSPMKGHSHVYWYRQLPEEGLKFMVYLQKENIIDESGMPKERFSAEFPKEGPSILRIQQVVRGDSAAYFCASSPQGGGELETQYFGPGTRLLVL.

The V call is TRBV6-5, the J call TRBJ1-6; D unclear. This CDR3 spans 13 amino acids. Germline V gene sequence: CDR1 MNHEY, CDR2 SVGAGI. The V and J ends lost 5 bases and 15 bases respectively, with 17 bases between them. The DNA of the CDR3 is TGTGCCAGCAGTACGAGACCGCTTACAGTCCTCCACTTT. Protein: CASSTRPLTVLHF.

The genes are TRBV15 and TRBJ1-3; D is uncertain. Trimming took off 3 bases at V and 3 bases at J, with 6 bases between the two ends. This CDR3 has 13 amino acids. CDR1 is LNHNV, CDR2 YYDKDF, per germline (reference sequence). The CDR3 coding sequence is TGTGCCACCAGCAGGCCTCTTGGAAACACCATATATTTT. Its translation: CATSRPLGNTIYF.

This chain uses TRBV6-5 with TRBJ2-7, with TRBD2 matching over 7 bases. V lost 3 bases and J lost 4; bases outside the gene matches: 9. Germline assignment: CDR1 MNHEY and CDR2 SVGAGI. CDR3 length: 15 amino acids. Here the CDR3 reads CASSYNTGGVYEQYF. CDR3 nucleotides: TGTGCCAGCAGTTATAATACGGGAGGTGTGTACGAGCAGTACTTC.

In DNA, the CDR3 is TGTGCCAGCTCACCCCGATTAGCGGGAGCTCGAGGGTCCTACGAGCAGTACTTC. It is translated as CASSPRLAGARGSYEQYF. This rearrangement joins TRBV18 to TRBJ2-7, with 9 bases fitting TRBD2. V dropped 3 bases and J dropped 1; count of bases not matched to a gene: 13. Germline loops: CDR1 KGHSH, CDR2 LQKENI. This CDR3 has 18 residues.

The V call is TRBV6-8, the J call TRBJ2-7; tentatively, D is TRBD2 (6 bases). Germline V lookup: CDR1 MNHGY, CDR2 SAAAGT. Trimming cost V 2 bases and J 0 bases, with 11 bases left between them. The CDR3 spans 15 residues. This CDR3 reads CASSYTSRDSYEQYF. Here the CDR3 DNA reads TGTGCCAGCAGTTACACTAGCCGGGACTCCTACGAGCAGTACTTC.

The chain joins TRBV6-6 to TRBJ2-3; 7 bases match TRBD1. After removal of 6 bases from V and 6 bases from J, the junction contained 0 bases not matched to a gene. The CDR3 runs 11 residues. Germline V gene sequence: CDR1 MNHNY, CDR2 SVGAGI (reference sequence). The CDR3 coding sequence is TGTGCCAGCAGGGACAGGGATACGCAGTATTTT. Translating it yields CASRDRDTQYF.

The rearrangement links TRBV5-1 to TRBJ1-1; 8 positions agree with TRBD1. The CDR3 is 16 amino acids. Germline V gene lookup returns CDR1 SGHRS and CDR2 YFSETQ. V was clipped by 3 bases and J by 0 bases; unmatched bases: 7. CDR3 residues: CASSSSRQGMNTEAFF. CDR3 DNA: TGCGCCAGCAGCTCAAGTCGACAGGGGATGAACACTGAAGCTTTCTTT.

The rearrangement joins TRBV10-3 to TRBJ1-1; D ambiguous. Trimming took off 7 bases at V and 0 bases at J, with 6 bases between the two ends. Germline V gives CDR1 ENHRY, CDR2 SYGVKD. The CDR3 totals 12 residues. The CDR3 here is CAIKEMNTEAFF. CDR3 nucleotides: TGTGCCATCAAGGAAATGAACACTGAAGCTTTCTTT.

The chain carries TRBV6-5 and TRBJ2-1, with TRBD2 as a possible D gene (5 bases). The CDR3 extends over 13 amino acids. Trimming took 5 bases from V and 5 from J, leaving 10 bases between them. CDR1 MNHEY and CDR2 SVGAGI come from the germline V gene. The CDR3 protein is CASSPFGNNEQFF. CDR3 coding DNA: TGTGCCAGCAGTCCGTTCGGGAACAATGAGCAGTTCTTC.

The V and J genes are TRBV4-1 and TRBJ1-5, with 7 bases matching TRBD1. Germline V CDR1 and CDR2: MGHRA, YSYEKL. The V gene end was trimmed by 0 bases and the J gene end by 3 bases; junction bases not matched to a gene: 5. This CDR3 is 16 amino acids long. In nucleotides, the CDR3 is TGCGCCAGCAGCCAAGAACGACAGGGTAACAATCAGCCCCAGCATTTT. It codes for CASSQERQGNNQPQHF.

This chain links TRBV5-8 with TRBJ1-3; TRBD1 matches at 7 bases. Germline V CDR1 and CDR2: SGHTS, YDEGEE. The CDR3 sequence is 16 residues long. Trimming took 4 bases from V and 2 from J; bases not matched to a gene: 9. CDR3 sequence (DNA): TGTGCCAGCAGCCCGACCGGGACAGCAGCTGGAAACACCATATATTTT. Its protein is CASSPTGTAAGNTIYF.

J is TRBJ2-1 and V is TRBV28; 8 nucleotides line up with TRBD2. V lost 10 bases to trimming and J lost 6 bases; unmatched junction nucleotides: 14. Germline V CDR1 and CDR2: MDHEN, SYDVKM. The CDR3 covers 15 residues. CDR3 amino acids: CATETRGGFLNEQFF. In DNA form, the CDR3 reads TGTGCCACCGAGACCCGGGGGGGCTTCCTCAATGAGCAGTTCTTC.

On this clone itself: This sample also contains other DNA sequences that code for the same CDR3. The CDR3 nucleotides are TGCGCCAGCAGCTTGTGGGGGAAGGACACTGAAGCTTTCTTT. This encodes CASSLWGKDTEAFF. The chain uses TRBV5-1 and TRBJ1-1, with D possibly TRBD1 on 5 matching bases. The CDR3 covers 14 residues. Germline CDR1 is SGHRS and CDR2 is YFSETQ. Deletions cut 1 base from V and 3 bases from J, with 10 bases between.

The V and J genes are TRBV7-2 and TRBJ2-7; D is perhaps TRBD1 (6 bases). V was shortened by 5 bases and J by 3 bases, with 11 bases between the two germline ends. This CDR3 has 13 residues. From germline, CDR1 is SGHTA and CDR2 FQGNSA. Here the CDR3 reads CASSGGHLYEQYF. DNA for the CDR3: TGTGCCAGCAGCGGGGGACACCTCTACGAGCAGTACTTC.

The table lists this clone with a count of one. The CDR3 here is CASSLRQGAANVLTF. In DNA form, the CDR3 reads TGTGCCAGCAGTTTGCGACAGGGGGCTGCCAACGTCCTGACTTTC. The chain employs TRBV6-5 and TRBJ2-6, with 10 nucleotides matching TRBD1. The CDR3 is 15 amino acids. Trimming removed 4 bases from V and 7 bases from J; junction bases left unmatched: 4. Germline CDR1 and CDR2: MNHEY and SVGAGI.

The sample holds one count of this clone. CDR3 sequence (DNA): TGTGCCAGCACCCCCGGAGTAGGGAGCAATCAGCCCCAGCATTTT. Protein product: CASTPGVGSNQPQHF. The chain employs TRBV6-1 and TRBJ1-5; D call uncertain. Germline V lookup: CDR1 MNHNS, CDR2 SASEGT. The CDR3 length is 15 residues. V was cut by 7 bases and J by 1 base, with 14 bases left in between.

Note on this clone: The sample holds other DNA sequences that translate to the same CDR3. The CDR3 nucleotides are TGCGCCAGCAGCTTGGGCTTGGGAGAGACCCAGTACTTC. Its protein product is CASSLGLGETQYF. This chain joins TRBV5-1 and TRBJ2-5; D unresolved. The CDR3 covers 13 residues. The V gene's germline CDR1 is SGHRS and CDR2 YFSETQ. V was trimmed by 0 bases and J by 4 bases, leaving 7 bases between them.

The gene calls are TRBV2 and TRBJ2-7; 14 positions agree with TRBD2. CDR3 length: 17 amino acids. Germline V gives CDR1 SNHLY, CDR2 FYNNEI. The V gene end was trimmed by 6 bases and the J gene end by 2 bases; junction bases not matched to a gene: 9. This CDR3 is CASRQGTSGGQAYEQYF. The CDR3 DNA sequence: TGTGCCAGCAGACAAGGGACTAGCGGGGGACAAGCCTACGAGCAGTACTTC.

This clone was seen just once. V usage is TRBV18 and J usage is TRBJ1-1; D not resolved. CDR3 length equals 15 residues. Germline lookup yields CDR1 KGHSH and CDR2 LQKENI. V was shortened by 3 bases and J by 6 bases, with 17 bases between the two germline ends. The CDR3 DNA sequence: TGTGCCAGCTCACCGTCCTTGGGGAAAGGATCTGAAGCTTTCTTT. The encoded protein is CASSPSLGKGSEAFF.

The V gene is TRBV7-3, the J gene TRBJ2-5; D unclear. The germline CDR1 and CDR2 sequences are SGHTA and FQGTGA. The CDR3 runs to 15 residues. Trimming stripped 2 bases from V and 1 base from J, with 11 bases between. CDR3 sequence reads: CASSLGNSLQETQYF. For the CDR3, the DNA is TGTGCCAGCAGCTTAGGTAACAGTCTCCAAGAGACCCAGTACTTC.

This clone appeared once. The CDR3 loop reads CASSPVGAGTYYEQYF. The CDR3 bases are TGTGCCAGCTCACCAGTAGGGGCCGGGACGTACTACGAGCAGTACTTC. The rearrangement uses TRBV18 and TRBJ2-7; possibly TRBD1 or TRBD2 for D (5 bases each). Germline V gene lookup returns CDR1 KGHSH and CDR2 LQKENI. V shed 2 bases and J shed 3 bases, with 17 bases lying between them. The length of the CDR3 is 16 residues. Looking up the rest from reference TRBV18 and TRBJ2-7 gives the full variable domain: NAGVMQNPRHLVRRRGQEARLRCSPMKGHSHVYWYRQLPEEGLKFMVYLQKENIIDESGMPKERFSAEFPKEGPSILRIQQVVRGDSAAYFCASSPVGAGTYYEQYFGPGTRLTVT.

V gene TRBV6-1 combines with J gene TRBJ1-5; TRBD1 is a possible D gene (5 bases). Germline V lookup: CDR1 MNHNS, CDR2 SASEGT. The CDR3 sequence is 13 residues long. V lost 7 bases and J 4 bases, leaving 11 bases between the germline ends. Written as DNA, the CDR3 is TGTGCCAGCAACTCGGGACCTAATCAGCCCCAGCATTTT. Amino acid sequence: CASNSGPNQPQHF.

The chain joins TRBV7-2 to TRBJ1-5, with D possibly being TRBD1 (6 bases). Germline V gene lookup returns CDR1 SGHTA and CDR2 FQGNSA. The germline V and J ends were trimmed by 5 bases and 4 bases, with 12 bases remaining between them. The CDR3 sequence is 14 residues long. The CDR3 region is CASSPGVKNQPQHF. The CDR3, as DNA: TGTGCCAGCAGCCCAGGGGTTAAGAATCAGCCCCAGCATTTT. Full variable domain (remainder filled in from reference TRBV7-2 and TRBJ1-5): GAGVSQSPSNKVTEKGKDVELRCDPISGHTALYWYRQSLGQGLEFLIYFQGNSAPDKSGLPSDRFSAERTGGSVSTLTIQRTQQEDSAVYLCASSPGVKNQPQHFGDGTRLSIL.

This chain connects TRBV6-5 to TRBJ1-6; D is unclear. The V and J ends lost 4 bases and 8 bases respectively, with 15 bases between them. CDR1 MNHEY and CDR2 SVGAGI come from the germline V gene. This CDR3 has 15 residues. The CDR3 nucleotides are TGTGCCAGCAGTTTAGCCCTCGAACCCTATTCACCCCTCCACTTT. This sequence encodes CASSLALEPYSPLHF.